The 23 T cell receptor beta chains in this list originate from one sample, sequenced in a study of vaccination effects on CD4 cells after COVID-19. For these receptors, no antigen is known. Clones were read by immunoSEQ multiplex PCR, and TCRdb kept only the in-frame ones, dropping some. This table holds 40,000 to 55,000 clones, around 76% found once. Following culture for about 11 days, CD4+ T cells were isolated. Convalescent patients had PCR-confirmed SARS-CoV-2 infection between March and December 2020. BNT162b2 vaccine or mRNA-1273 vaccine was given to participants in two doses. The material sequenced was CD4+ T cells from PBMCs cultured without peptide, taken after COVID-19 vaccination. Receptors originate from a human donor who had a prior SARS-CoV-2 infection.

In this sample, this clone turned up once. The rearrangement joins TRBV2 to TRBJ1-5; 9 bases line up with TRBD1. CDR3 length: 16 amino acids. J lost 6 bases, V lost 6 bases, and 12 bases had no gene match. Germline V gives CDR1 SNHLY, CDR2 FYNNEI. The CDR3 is CASSREGTGFSQPQHF. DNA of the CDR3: TGTGCCAGCAGCAGAGAGGGGACAGGGTTTAGTCAGCCCCAGCATTTT.

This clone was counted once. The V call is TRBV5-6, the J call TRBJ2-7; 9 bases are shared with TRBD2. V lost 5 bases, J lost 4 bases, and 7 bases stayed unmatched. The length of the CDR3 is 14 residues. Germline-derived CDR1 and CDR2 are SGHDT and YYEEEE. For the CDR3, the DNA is TGTGCCAGCAGGAGAGCGGGGGGCCCTTACGAGCAGTACTTC. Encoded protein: CASRRAGGPYEQYF. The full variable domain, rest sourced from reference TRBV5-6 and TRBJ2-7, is DAGVTQSPTHLIKTRGQQVTLRCSPKSGHDTVSWYQQALGQGPQFIFQYYEEEERQRGNFPDRFSGHQFPNYSSELNVNALLLGDSALYLCASRRAGGPYEQYFGPGTRLTVT.

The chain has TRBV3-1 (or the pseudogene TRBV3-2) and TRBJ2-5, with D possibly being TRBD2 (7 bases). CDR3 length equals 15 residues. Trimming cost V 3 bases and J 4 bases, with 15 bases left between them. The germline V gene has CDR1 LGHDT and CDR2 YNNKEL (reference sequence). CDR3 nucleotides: TGTGCCAGCAGCCAGGGCCAGGGGAGGGCAGAGACCCAGTACTTC. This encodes CASSQGQGRAETQYF.

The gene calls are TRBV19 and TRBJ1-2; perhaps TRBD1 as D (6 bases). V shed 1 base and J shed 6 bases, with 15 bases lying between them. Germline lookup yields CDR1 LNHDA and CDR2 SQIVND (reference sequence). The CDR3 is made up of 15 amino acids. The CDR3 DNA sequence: TGTGCCAGTAGTATAGGGGTCGGCAGGGGAGATGGCTACACCTTC. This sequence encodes CASSIGVGRGDGYTF.

CDR3 sequence reads: CASSYGSRADTQYF. The CDR3 DNA is TGCGCCAGCAGCTACGGGTCTCGGGCAGATACGCAGTATTTT. The V and J genes are TRBV5-1 and TRBJ2-3; the D is unclear. CDR1 and CDR2 from the germline V gene are SGHRS and YFSETQ. This CDR3 has 14 amino acids. Trimming cost V 3 bases and J 4 bases, with 12 bases left between them.

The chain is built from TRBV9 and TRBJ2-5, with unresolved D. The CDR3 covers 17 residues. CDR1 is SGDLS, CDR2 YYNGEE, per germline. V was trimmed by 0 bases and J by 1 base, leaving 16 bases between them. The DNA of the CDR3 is TGTGCCAGCAGCGTAGGAGGCGGTGGCGGAGTCCAAGAGACCCAGTACTTC. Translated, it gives CASSVGGGGGVQETQYF.

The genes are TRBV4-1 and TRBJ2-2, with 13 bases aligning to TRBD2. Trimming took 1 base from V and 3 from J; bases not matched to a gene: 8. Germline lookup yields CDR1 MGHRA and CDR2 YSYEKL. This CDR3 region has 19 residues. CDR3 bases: TGCGCCAGCAGCCAAGCTCGGGGACTAGCGGGGAGTCACACCGGGGAGCTGTTTTTT. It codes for CASSQARGLAGSHTGELFF.

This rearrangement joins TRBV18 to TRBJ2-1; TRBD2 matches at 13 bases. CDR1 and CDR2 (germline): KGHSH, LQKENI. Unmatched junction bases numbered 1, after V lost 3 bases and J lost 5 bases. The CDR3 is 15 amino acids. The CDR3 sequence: CASSPGLAGDNEQFF. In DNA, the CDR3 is TGTGCCAGCTCACCCGGACTAGCGGGGGACAATGAGCAGTTCTTC.

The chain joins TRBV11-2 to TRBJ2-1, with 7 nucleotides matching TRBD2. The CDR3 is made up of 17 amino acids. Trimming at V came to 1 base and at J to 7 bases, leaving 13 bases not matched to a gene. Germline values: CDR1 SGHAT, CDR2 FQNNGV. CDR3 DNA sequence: TGTGCCAGCAGCTTAGCTGAGGTCGTACTAGCGAGGAATGAGCAGTTCTTC. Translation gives CASSLAEVVLARNEQFF. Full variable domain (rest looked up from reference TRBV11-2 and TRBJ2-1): EAGVAQSPRYKIIEKRQSVAFWCNPISGHATLYWYQQILGQGPKLLIQFQNNGVVDDSQLPKDRFSAERLKGVDSTLKIQPAKLEDSAVYLCASSLAEVVLARNEQFFGPGTRLTVL.

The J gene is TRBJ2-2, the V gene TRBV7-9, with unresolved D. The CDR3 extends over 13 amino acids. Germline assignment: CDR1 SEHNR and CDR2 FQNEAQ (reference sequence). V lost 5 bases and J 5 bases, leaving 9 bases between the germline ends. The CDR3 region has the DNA TGTGCCAGCAGCACAATCTCTACCGGGGAGCTGTTTTTT. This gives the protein CASSTISTGELFF.

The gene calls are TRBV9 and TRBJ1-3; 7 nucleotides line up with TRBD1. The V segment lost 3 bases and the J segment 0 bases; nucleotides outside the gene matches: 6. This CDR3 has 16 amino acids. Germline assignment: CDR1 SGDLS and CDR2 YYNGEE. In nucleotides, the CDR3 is TGTGCCAGCAGCGCCGGACAGGCAAACTCTGGAAACACCATATATTTT. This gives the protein CASSAGQANSGNTIYF.

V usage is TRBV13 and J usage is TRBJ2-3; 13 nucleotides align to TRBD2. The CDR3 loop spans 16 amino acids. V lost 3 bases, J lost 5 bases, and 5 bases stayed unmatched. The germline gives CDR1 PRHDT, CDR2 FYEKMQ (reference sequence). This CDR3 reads CASSFRLAGGLDTQYF. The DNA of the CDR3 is TGTGCCAGCAGCTTCAGACTAGCGGGAGGTTTAGATACGCAGTATTTT.

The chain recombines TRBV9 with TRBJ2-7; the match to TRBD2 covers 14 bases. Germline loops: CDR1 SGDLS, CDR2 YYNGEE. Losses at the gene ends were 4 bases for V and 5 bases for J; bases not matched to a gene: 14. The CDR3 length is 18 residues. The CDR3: CASSKRGTSGRFGDEQYF. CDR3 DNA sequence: TGTGCCAGCAGCAAACGCGGGACTAGCGGGAGATTTGGAGACGAGCAGTACTTC.

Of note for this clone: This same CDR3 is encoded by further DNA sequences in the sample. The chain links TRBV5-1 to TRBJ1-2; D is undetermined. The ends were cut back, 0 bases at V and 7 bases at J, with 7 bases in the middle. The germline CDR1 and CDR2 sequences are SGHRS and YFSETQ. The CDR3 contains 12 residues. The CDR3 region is CASSLDASGYTF. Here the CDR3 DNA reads TGCGCCAGCAGCTTGGACGCAAGTGGCTACACCTTC.

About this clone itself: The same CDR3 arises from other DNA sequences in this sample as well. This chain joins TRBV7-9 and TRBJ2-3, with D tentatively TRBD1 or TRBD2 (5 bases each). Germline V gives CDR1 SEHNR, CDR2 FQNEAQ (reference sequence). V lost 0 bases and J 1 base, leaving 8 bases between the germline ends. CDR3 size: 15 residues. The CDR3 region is CASSLARGRTDTQYF. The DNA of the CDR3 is TGTGCCAGCAGCTTAGCCCGGGGCCGCACAGATACGCAGTATTTT.

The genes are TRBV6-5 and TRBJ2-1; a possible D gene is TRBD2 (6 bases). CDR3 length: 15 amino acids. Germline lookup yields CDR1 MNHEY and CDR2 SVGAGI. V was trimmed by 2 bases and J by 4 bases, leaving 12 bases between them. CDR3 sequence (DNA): TGTGCCAGCAGTTACGGGGCTAGCGTATACAATGAGCAGTTCTTC. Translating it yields CASSYGASVYNEQFF.

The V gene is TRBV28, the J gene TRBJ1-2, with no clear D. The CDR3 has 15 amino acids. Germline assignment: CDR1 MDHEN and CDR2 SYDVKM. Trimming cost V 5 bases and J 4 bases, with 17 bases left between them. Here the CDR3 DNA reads TGTGCCAGCAGTGTACCCCGACGCCCACTCTATGGCTACACCTTC. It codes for CASSVPRRPLYGYTF.

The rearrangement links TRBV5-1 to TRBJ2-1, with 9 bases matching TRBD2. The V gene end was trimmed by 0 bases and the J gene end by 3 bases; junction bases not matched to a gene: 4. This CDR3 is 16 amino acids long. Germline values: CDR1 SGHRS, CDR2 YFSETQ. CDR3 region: CASSLVVSGGYNEQFF. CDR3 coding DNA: TGCGCCAGCAGCTTGGTCGTTAGCGGGGGCTACAATGAGCAGTTCTTC.

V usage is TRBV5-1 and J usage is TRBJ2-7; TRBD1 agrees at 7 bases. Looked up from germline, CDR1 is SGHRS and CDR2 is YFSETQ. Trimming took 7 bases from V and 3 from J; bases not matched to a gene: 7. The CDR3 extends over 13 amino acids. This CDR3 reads CASGGQSIYEQYF. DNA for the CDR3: TGCGCCAGCGGGGGACAGAGTATCTACGAGCAGTACTTC. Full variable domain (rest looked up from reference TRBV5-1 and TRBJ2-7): KAGVTQTPRYLIKTRGQQVTLSCSPISGHRSVSWYQQTPGQGLQFLFEYFSETQRNKGNFPGRFSGRQFSNSRSEMNVSTLELGDSALYLCASGGQSIYEQYFGPGTRLTVT.

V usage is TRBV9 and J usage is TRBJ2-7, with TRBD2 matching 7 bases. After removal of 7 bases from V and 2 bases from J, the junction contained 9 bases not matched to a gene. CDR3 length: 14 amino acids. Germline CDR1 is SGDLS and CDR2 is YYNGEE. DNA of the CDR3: TGTGCCAGCTCCTTGGGAGGGACTACCTACGAGCAGTACTTC. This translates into CASSLGGTTYEQYF.

CDR3 sequence reads: CASSVVSTGELFF. DNA for the CDR3: TGTGCCAGCAGCGTAGTCAGCACCGGGGAGCTGTTTTTT. V usage is TRBV9 and J usage is TRBJ2-2; no clear D gene. CDR1 is SGDLS and CDR2 is YYNGEE in the germline V gene. V was cut by 0 bases and J by 4 bases, with 4 bases left in between. The CDR3 is 13 amino acids.

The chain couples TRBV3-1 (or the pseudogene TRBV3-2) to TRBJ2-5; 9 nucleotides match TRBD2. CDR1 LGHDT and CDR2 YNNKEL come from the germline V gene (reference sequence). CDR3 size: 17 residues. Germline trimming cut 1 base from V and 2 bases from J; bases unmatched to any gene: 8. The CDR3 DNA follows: TGTGCCAGCAGCCAAGTCGTAGCGGGGGCAGGTCAAGAGACCCAGTACTTC. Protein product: CASSQVVAGAGQETQYF.

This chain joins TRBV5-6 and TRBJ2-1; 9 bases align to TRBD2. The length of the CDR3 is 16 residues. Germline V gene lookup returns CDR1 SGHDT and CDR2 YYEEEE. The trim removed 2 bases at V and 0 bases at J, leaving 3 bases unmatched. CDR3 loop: CASSFRRGGSYNEQFF. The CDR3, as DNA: TGTGCCAGCAGCTTTCGGCGGGGGGGCTCCTACAATGAGCAGTTCTTC.